This T cell receptor (beta chain) was identified during a study of blood T cell repertoires in COVID-19. Study-wide background: Donors in the United States, Italy and Spain gave samples during acute or convalescent COVID-19. Sources were T cells, B-cell-depleted T cells, or PBMCs; the material itself was cDNA or gDNA.

The CDR3 length is 15 residues. From germline, CDR1 is SGHRS and CDR2 YFSETQ. V shed 0 bases and J 0 bases; nucleotides not matched to a gene: 2. Source study methods: Reference gene primers were amplified, and this amplification served to estimate nucleated cell counts. Assay used: immunoSEQ multiplex PCR; TCRdb lists only in-frame clones, some missing. V, J and clone size reflect that table, while D and trimming were determined from the DNA. The table shows some 150,000 clones, with over 75% occurring only once. The chain combines TRBV5-1 with TRBJ1-1, with TRBD1 matching 7 bases. The TCR sequence derives from a man aged 55 to 70 with active or convalescent COVID-19. Material: peripheral blood. DNA for the CDR3: TGCGCCAGCAGCTTGGGGGACAGATTGAACACTGAAGCTTTCTTT. Its translation: CASSLGDRLNTEAFF.